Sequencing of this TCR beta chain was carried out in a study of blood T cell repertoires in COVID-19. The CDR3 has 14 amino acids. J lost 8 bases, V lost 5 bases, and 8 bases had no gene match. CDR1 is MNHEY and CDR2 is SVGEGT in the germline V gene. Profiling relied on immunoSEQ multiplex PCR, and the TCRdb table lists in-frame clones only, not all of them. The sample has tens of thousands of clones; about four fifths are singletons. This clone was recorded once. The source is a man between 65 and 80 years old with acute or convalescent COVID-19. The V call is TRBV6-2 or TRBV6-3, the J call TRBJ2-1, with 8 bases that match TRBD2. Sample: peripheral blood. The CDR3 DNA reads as TGTGCCAGCAGTCGTCCGGGACTAGGATATGAGCAGTTCTTC. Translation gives CASSRPGLGYEQFF.